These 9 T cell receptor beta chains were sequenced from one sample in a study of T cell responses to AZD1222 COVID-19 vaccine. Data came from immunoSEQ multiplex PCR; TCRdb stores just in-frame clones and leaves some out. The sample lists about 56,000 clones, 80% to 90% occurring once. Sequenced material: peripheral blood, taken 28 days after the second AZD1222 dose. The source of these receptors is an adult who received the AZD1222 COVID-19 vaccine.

The DNA of the CDR3 is TGTGCCAGCAGTATCATGTTGACAGTATATGGCTACACCTTC. This sequence encodes CASSIMLTVYGYTF. The chain carries TRBV2 and TRBJ1-2; D is perhaps TRBD1 (5 bases). Germline CDR1 SNHLY, CDR2 FYNNEI. The CDR3 loop spans 14 amino acids. V lost 5 bases and J lost 5, with 15 bases in between.

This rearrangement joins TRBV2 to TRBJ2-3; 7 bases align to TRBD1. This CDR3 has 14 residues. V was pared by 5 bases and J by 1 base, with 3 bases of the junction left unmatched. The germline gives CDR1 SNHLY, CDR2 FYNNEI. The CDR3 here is CASSKGAGTDTQYF. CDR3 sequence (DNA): TGTGCCAGCAGTAAGGGGGCTGGCACAGATACGCAGTATTTT.

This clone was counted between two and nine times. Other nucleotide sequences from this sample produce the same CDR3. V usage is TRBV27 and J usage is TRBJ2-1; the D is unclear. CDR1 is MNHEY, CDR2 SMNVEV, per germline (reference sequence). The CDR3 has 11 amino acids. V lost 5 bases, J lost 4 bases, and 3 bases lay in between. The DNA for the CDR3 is TGTGCCAGCAGTACTTACAATGAGCAGTTCTTC. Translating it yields CASSTYNEQFF.

Here the CDR3 DNA reads TGTGCCAGCTCACCACGGGGCGTAAGTTCACCCCTCCACTTT. This codes for CASSPRGVSSPLHF. The chain uses TRBV18 and TRBJ1-6; tentatively, D is TRBD1 (5 bases). Between the trimmed V and J ends, which lost 1 base and 9 bases, there was a span of 10 bases. CDR3 length: 14 residues. Germline V gene lookup returns CDR1 KGHSH and CDR2 LQKENI.

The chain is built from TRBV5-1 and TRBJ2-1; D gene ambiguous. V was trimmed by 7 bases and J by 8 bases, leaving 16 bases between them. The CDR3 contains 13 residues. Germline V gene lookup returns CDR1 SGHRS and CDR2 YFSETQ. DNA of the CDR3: TGCGCCAGCTCCCCGTCTAGTGCGGATGAGCAGTTCTTC. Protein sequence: CASSPSSADEQFF.

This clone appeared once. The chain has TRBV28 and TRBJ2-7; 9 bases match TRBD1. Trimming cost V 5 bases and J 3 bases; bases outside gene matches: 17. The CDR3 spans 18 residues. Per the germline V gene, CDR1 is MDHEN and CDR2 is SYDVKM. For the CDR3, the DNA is TGTGCCAGCAGTCCTCCCGGGACAGGGAGCTTTTATATCTACGAGCAGTACTTC. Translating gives CASSPPGTGSFYIYEQYF. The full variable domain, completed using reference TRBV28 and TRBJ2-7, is DVKVTQSSRYLVKRTGEKVFLECVQDMDHENMFWYRQDPGLGLRLIYFSYDVKMKEKGDIPEGYSVSREKKERFSLILESASTNQTSMYLCASSPPGTGSFYIYEQYFGPGTRLTVT.

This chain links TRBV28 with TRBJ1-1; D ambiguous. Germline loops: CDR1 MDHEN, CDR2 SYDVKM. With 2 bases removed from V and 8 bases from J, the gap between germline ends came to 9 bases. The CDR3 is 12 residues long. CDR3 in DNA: TGTGCCAGCAGTTTAAGAACCCCGGAAGCTTTCTTT. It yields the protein CASSLRTPEAFF. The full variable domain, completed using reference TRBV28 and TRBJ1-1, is DVKVTQSSRYLVKRTGEKVFLECVQDMDHENMFWYRQDPGLGLRLIYFSYDVKMKEKGDIPEGYSVSREKKERFSLILESASTNQTSMYLCASSLRTPEAFFGQGTRLTVV.

The DNA for the CDR3 is TGTGCCAGCAGTGGGAGGACTAGCGTTGATGAGCAGTTCTTC. This sequence encodes CASSGRTSVDEQFF. V usage is TRBV2 and J usage is TRBJ2-1; 9 nucleotides line up with TRBD2. This CDR3 has 14 residues. Germline-derived CDR1 and CDR2 are SNHLY and FYNNEI. Trimming at V came to 4 bases and at J to 8 bases, leaving 6 bases not matched to a gene.

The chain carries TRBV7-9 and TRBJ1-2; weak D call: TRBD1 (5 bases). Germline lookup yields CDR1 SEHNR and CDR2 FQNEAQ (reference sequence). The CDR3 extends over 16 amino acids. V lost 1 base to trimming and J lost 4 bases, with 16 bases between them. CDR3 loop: CASSLEGPAAGYGYTF. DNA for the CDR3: TGTGCCAGCAGCTTAGAGGGGCCGGCAGCCGGCTATGGCTACACCTTC.